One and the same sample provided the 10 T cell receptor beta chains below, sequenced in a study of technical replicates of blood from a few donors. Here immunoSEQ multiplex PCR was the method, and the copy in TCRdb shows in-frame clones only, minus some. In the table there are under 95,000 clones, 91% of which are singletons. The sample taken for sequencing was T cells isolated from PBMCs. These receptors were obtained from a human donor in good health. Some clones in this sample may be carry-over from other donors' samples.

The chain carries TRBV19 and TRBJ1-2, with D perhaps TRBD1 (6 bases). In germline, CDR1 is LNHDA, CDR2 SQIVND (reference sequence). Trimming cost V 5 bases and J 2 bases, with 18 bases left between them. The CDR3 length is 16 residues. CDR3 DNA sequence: TGTGCCAGTAGTCTTTACCAGGGGCTTCGGAACTATGGCTACACCTTC. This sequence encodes CASSLYQGLRNYGYTF.

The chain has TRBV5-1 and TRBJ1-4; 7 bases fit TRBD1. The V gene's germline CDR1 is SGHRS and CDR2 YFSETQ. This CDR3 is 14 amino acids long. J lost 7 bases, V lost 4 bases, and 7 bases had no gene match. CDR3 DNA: TGCGCCAGCAGCCTGAGACAGGGCTCTGAAAAACTGTTTTTT. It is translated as CASSLRQGSEKLFF.

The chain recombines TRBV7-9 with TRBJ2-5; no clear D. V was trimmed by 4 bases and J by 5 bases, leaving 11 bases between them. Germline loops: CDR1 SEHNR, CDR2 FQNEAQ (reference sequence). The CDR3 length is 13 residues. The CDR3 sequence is CASSSIYGETQYF. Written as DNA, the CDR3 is TGTGCCAGCAGCTCCATATATGGCGAGACCCAGTACTTC. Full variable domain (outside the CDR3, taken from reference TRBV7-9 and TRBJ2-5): DTGVSQNPRHKITKRGQNVTFRCDPISEHNRLYWYRQTLGQGPEFLTYFQNEAQLEKSRLLSDRFSAERPKGSFSTLEIQRTEQGDSAMYLCASSSIYGETQYFGPGTRLLVL.

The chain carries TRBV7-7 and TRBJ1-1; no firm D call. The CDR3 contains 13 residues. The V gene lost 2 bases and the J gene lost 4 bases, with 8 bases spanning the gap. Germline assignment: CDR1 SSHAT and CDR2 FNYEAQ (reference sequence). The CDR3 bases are TGTGCCAGCAGCTTAATGGCGGGCACTGAAGCTTTCTTT. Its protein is CASSLMAGTEAFF.

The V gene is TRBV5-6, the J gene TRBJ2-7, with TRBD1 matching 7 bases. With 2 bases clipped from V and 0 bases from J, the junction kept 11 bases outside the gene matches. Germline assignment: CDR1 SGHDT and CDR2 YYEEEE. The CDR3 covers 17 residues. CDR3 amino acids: CASSFRTTGLSSYEQYF. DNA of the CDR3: TGTGCCAGCAGCTTTCGGACGACAGGGTTATCCTCCTACGAGCAGTACTTC.

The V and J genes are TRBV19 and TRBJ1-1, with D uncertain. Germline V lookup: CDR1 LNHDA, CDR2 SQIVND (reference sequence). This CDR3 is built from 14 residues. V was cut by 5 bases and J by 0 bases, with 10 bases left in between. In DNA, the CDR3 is TGTGCCAGTAGTCCAGCGGTGATGAACACTGAAGCTTTCTTT. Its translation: CASSPAVMNTEAFF.

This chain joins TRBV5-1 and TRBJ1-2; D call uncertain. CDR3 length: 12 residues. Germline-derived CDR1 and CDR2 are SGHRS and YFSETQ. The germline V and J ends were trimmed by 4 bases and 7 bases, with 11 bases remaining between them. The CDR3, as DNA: TGCGCCAGCAGCCTCGGGGTCGGTGGCTACACCTTC. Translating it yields CASSLGVGGYTF.

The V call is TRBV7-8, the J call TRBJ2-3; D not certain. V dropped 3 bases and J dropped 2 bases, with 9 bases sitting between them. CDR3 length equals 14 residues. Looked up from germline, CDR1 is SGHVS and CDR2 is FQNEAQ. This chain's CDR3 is CASSLVWPTDTQYF. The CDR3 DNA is TGTGCCAGCAGCTTGGTATGGCCCACAGATACGCAGTATTTT.

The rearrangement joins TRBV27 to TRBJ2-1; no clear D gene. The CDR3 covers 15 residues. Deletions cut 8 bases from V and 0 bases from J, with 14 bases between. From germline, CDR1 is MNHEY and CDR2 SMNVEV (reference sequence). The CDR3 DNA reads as TGTGCCAGCGAAAACCGCGGCAGCTCCTACAATGAGCAGTTCTTC. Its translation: CASENRGSSYNEQFF.

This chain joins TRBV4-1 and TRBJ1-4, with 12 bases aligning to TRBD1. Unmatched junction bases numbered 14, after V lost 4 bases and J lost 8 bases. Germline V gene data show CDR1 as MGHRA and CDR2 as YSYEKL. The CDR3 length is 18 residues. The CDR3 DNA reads TGCGCCAGCAGCCGGGCTCGAGTCTGGGACAGGGGGCGGGAAAAACTGTTTTTT. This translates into CASSRARVWDRGREKLFF.